Sequencing of this T cell receptor beta chain was carried out in a study of blood T cell repertoires in COVID-19. The overall study: Sources were T cells, B-cell-depleted T cells, or PBMCs; the material itself was cDNA or gDNA.

The germline V and J ends were trimmed by 1 base and 2 bases, with 6 bases remaining between them. Per the germline V gene, CDR1 is LGHDT and CDR2 is YNNKEL (reference sequence). The CDR3 length is 13 residues. TCRdb's copy holds only in-frame clones and misses some; the assay was immunoSEQ multiplex PCR. The sample yields 150,000 to 200,000 clones, about 81% seen once. Material: peripheral blood. The TCR was taken from a woman in her 70s with acute or convalescent COVID-19. The chain uses TRBV3-1 (or the pseudogene TRBV3-2) and TRBJ2-7; D is ambiguous. The CDR3 protein is CASSQASPYEQYF. CDR3 bases: TGTGCCAGCAGCCAAGCATCCCCCTACGAGCAGTACTTC.